This is a list of T cell receptor beta chains from one sample in a study of PD-1 blockade in classical Hodgkin lymphoma. The data were produced by immunoSEQ multiplex PCR, yet TCRdb's version contains in-frame clones alone and is incomplete. The sample includes about 6,500 clones, approximately 80% of them seen just once. Sequencing used peripheral blood mononuclear cells (PBMCs), obtained at baseline. These receptors originate from a human donor with classical Hodgkin lymphoma. CDR3s include the opening cysteine and the closing phenylalanine or tryptophan. The order of the fields is CDR3 DNA, CDR3 protein, V gene, J gene, D gene, clone size. D genes are given only for firm matches. Rows may omit the clone size; those that give it use once, few, many or a size class.

cdr3_nt: TGCGCCAGCAGCCAGAGGTCCGGACCCCGGGTGTATTGGTACTTC
cdr3_aa: CASSQRSGPRVYWYF
v_call: TRBV4-1
j_call: TRBJ2-7
d_call: .
clone_size: once

cdr3_nt: TGTGCCAGCAGCTTGGAGGGGCGCGGCACTGAAGCTTTCTTT
cdr3_aa: CASSLEGRGTEAFF
v_call: TRBV5-6
j_call: TRBJ1-1
d_call: .
clone_size: .

cdr3_nt: TGTGCCACCAGCAGAAACAGGGGGAACTCCTACGAGCAGTACTTC
cdr3_aa: CATSRNRGNSYEQYF
v_call: TRBV15
j_call: TRBJ2-7
d_call: TRBD1
clone_size: .

cdr3_nt: TGTGCCAGCAGCCACCCGGGACAAGTCTATGGCTACACCTTC
cdr3_aa: CASSHPGQVYGYTF
v_call: TRBV16
j_call: TRBJ1-2
d_call: .
clone_size: once

cdr3_nt: TGTGCCAGCAGCTTAGAGGCTAGCGGGAGAGACATTCAGTACTTC
cdr3_aa: CASSLEASGRDIQYF
v_call: TRBV7-9
j_call: TRBJ2-4
d_call: TRBD2
clone_size: few

cdr3_nt: TGTGCCAGCAGTTACGAGACAGAGCGAACACCCCTCCACTTT
cdr3_aa: CASSYETERTPLHF
v_call: TRBV6-5
j_call: TRBJ1-6
d_call: .
clone_size: .

cdr3_nt: TGCGCCAGCAGCTTGGGGGTCCGGGGACCTTTGGACGAGCAGTACTTC
cdr3_aa: CASSLGVRGPLDEQYF
v_call: TRBV5-1
j_call: TRBJ2-7
d_call: .
clone_size: .

cdr3_nt: TGTGCCAGTAGTATAGAAGAAGGGGCGAACACCGGGGAGCTGTTTTTT
cdr3_aa: CASSIEEGANTGELFF
v_call: TRBV19
j_call: TRBJ2-2
d_call: .
clone_size: .

cdr3_nt: TGCGCCAGCAGTTTTAGTACAGGACCTGGAGAGCAGTACTTC
cdr3_aa: CASSFSTGPGEQYF
v_call: TRBV4-1
j_call: TRBJ2-7
d_call: .
clone_size: .

cdr3_nt: TGTGCCAGCAGCGTAGGCCTTAGCGGGCTCGAGACAGATACGCAGTATTTT
cdr3_aa: CASSVGLSGLETDTQYF
v_call: TRBV9
j_call: TRBJ2-3
d_call: TRBD2
clone_size: .

cdr3_nt: TGTGCCAGCAGCTACGGAGCAACAGGAGCGGGAGTGGGCTACGAGCAGTACTTC
cdr3_aa: CASSYGATGAGVGYEQYF
v_call: TRBV7-1
j_call: TRBJ2-7
d_call: TRBD2
clone_size: once

cdr3_nt: TGTGCCAGCAGCCAACAAACAGATACGCAGTATTTT
cdr3_aa: CASSQQTDTQYF
v_call: TRBV6-1
j_call: TRBJ2-3
d_call: .
clone_size: .

cdr3_nt: TGTGCCAGCAGCTTAACCCGGGACTTCAATGAGCAGTTCTTC
cdr3_aa: CASSLTRDFNEQFF
v_call: TRBV7-3
j_call: TRBJ2-1
d_call: .
clone_size: once

cdr3_nt: TGTGCCAGCAGCTACGACAGAAACATGGGAGATACGCAGTATTTT
cdr3_aa: CASSYDRNMGDTQYF
v_call: TRBV7-9
j_call: TRBJ2-3
d_call: .
clone_size: .

cdr3_nt: TGTGCCAGCAGCTTGTTGGCGTCAGTGAACACTGAAGCTTTCTTT
cdr3_aa: CASSLLASVNTEAFF
v_call: TRBV5-8
j_call: TRBJ1-1
d_call: .
clone_size: .

cdr3_nt: TGTGCCAGCACCCCCGACAGGGGGCGAACTGAAGCTTTCTTT
cdr3_aa: CASTPDRGRTEAFF
v_call: TRBV7-9
j_call: TRBJ1-1
d_call: TRBD1
clone_size: .

cdr3_nt: TGTGCCAGCAGCTCCGGCCCCGAGAGGAAAGAGACCCAGTACTTC
cdr3_aa: CASSSGPERKETQYF
v_call: TRBV5-6
j_call: TRBJ2-5
d_call: .
clone_size: once

cdr3_nt: TGTGCCAGTAGGGACGGGGTTAGCACAGATACGCAGTATTTT
cdr3_aa: CASRDGVSTDTQYF
v_call: TRBV19
j_call: TRBJ2-3
d_call: .
clone_size: .

cdr3_nt: TGTGCCAGCAGCTTGGTGGGAGATACGCAGTATTTT
cdr3_aa: CASSLVGDTQYF
v_call: TRBV7-2
j_call: TRBJ2-3
d_call: .
clone_size: .

cdr3_nt: TGCGCCAGCAGTGGACAGGTCGCGGGAGGATTCTACGAGCAGTACTTC
cdr3_aa: CASSGQVAGGFYEQYF
v_call: TRBV10-1
j_call: TRBJ2-7
d_call: TRBD2
clone_size: .

cdr3_nt: TGTGCCAGCTCACCGGACAATGAGCAGTTCTTC
cdr3_aa: CASSPDNEQFF
v_call: TRBV18
j_call: TRBJ2-1
d_call: .
clone_size: .

cdr3_nt: TGTGCCAGCAGCTTGGGGGCGGGACAGGGCGATGGCTACACCTTC
cdr3_aa: CASSLGAGQGDGYTF
v_call: TRBV5-6
j_call: TRBJ1-2
d_call: TRBD1
clone_size: .

cdr3_nt: TGTGCCAGCAGCGTTCTAGGACTAGCGGGTGAGACCCAGTACTTC
cdr3_aa: CASSVLGLAGETQYF
v_call: TRBV9
j_call: TRBJ2-5
d_call: TRBD2
clone_size: .

cdr3_nt: TGTGCCAGCAGCTTGGACAGGGGTTACGAGCAGTACTTC
cdr3_aa: CASSLDRGYEQYF
v_call: TRBV2
j_call: TRBJ2-7
d_call: TRBD1
clone_size: once

cdr3_nt: TGTGCCAGTAGTATAGCTGGGTTCCAGGGGAGTGGTACCGGGGAGCTGTTTTTT
cdr3_aa: CASSIAGFQGSGTGELFF
v_call: TRBV19
j_call: TRBJ2-2
d_call: .
clone_size: .

cdr3_nt: TGTGCCAGCAGTGAGTTCGATAGAACAGGGGTATATGGCTACACCTTC
cdr3_aa: CASSEFDRTGVYGYTF
v_call: TRBV2
j_call: TRBJ1-2
d_call: TRBD1
clone_size: .

cdr3_nt: TGTGCCAGCAGTGTCATCGGTACGCAGTATTTT
cdr3_aa: CASSVIGTQYF
v_call: TRBV25-1
j_call: TRBJ2-3
d_call: .
clone_size: .

cdr3_nt: TGTGCCAGCATGGGGCAGGGCTATCAGCCCCAGCATTTT
cdr3_aa: CASMGQGYQPQHF
v_call: TRBV2
j_call: TRBJ1-5
d_call: .
clone_size: .